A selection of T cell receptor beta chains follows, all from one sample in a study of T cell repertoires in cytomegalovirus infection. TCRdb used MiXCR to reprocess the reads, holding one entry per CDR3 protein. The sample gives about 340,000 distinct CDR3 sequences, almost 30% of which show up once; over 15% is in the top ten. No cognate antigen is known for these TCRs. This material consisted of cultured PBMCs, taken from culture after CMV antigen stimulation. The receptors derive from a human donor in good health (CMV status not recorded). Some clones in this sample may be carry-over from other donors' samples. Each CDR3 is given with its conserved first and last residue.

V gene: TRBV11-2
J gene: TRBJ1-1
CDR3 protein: CASSPRTSSPRHTEAFF

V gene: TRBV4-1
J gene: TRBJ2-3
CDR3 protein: CASKGPKGGPSTDTQYF

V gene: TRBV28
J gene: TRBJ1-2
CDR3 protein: CASSPHSGQGLDYGYTF

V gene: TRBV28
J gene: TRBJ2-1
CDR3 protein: CASSNKTYRVNNEQFF

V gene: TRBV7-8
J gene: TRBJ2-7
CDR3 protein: CASSPSAVSSYEQYF

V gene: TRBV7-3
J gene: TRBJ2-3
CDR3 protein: CASSKTSGSRADTQYF

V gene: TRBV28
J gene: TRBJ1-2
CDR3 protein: CASSLELGSYGYTF

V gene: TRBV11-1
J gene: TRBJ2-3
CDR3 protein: CASSSPGTRGADTQYF

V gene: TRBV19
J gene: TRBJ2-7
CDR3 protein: CASSPAPGQGSYEQYF

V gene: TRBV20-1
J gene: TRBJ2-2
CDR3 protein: CSAKREGPTGELFF

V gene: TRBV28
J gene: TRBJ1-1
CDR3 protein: CASSLSPTGRNTEAFF

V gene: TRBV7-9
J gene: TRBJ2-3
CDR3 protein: CASSPLRGGGTDTQYF

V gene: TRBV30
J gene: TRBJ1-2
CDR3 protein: CAWSAGQSYGYTF

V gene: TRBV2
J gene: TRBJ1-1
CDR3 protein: CASSGQGPTEAFF

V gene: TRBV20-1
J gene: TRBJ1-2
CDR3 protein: CSAVDRGDYGYTF

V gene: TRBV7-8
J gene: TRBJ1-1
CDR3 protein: CASSPLAVWTNTEAFF

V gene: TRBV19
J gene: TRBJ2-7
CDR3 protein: CASSIGRQPSYEQYF

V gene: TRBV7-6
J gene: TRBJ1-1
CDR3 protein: CASSLASGTEAFF

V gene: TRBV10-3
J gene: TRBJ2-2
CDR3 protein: CAISAVAGELFF

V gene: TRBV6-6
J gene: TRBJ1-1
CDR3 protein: CASSPGGGIAFF

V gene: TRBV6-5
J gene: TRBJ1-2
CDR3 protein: CASSSGQAGYGYTF

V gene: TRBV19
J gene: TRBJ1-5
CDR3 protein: CASSIGGMQPQHF

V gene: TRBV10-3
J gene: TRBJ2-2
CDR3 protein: CAISPRDRVTGELFF

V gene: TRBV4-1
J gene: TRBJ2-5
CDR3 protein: CASSQDRVGETQYF

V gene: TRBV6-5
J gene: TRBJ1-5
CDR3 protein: CASSPGQGRFNQPQHF

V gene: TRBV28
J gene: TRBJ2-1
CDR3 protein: CASSTWTSAGNEQFF

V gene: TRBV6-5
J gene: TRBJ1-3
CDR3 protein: CASRKWDTIYF

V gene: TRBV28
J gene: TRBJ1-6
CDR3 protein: CASGTVNSPLHF

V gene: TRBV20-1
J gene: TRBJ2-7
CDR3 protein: CSAKQGNTYEQYF

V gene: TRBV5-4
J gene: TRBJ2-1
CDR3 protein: CASSLKPADSYNEQFF

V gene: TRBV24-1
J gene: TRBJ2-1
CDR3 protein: CATSARGRGQGGNEQFF

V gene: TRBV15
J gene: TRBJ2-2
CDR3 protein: CATSRFGRGPTGELFF

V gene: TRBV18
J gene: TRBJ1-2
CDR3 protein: CASSVRDRTANYGYTF

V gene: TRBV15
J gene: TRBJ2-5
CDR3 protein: CATGGRRETQYF

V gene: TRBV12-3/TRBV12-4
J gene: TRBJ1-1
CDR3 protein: CASSFLVGNTEAFF

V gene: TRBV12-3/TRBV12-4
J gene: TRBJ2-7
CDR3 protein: CASSSLLREGVGYEQYF

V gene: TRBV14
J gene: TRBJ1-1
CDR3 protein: CASSHPRGNTEAFF

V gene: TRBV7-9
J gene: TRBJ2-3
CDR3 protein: CASSSGLRSTDTQYF

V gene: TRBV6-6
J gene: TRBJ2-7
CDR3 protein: CASSYGLTEGRSYEQYF

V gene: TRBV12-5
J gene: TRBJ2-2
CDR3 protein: CASGRTQGKAGELFF

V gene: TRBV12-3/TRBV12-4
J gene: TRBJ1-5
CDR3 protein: CASSSGRRNQPQHF

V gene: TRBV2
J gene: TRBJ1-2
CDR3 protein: CASIFEGTLQLDYGYTF